Listed below are T cell receptor beta chains from one sample, sequenced in a study of T cells in Graves' hyperthyroidism and ophthalmopathy. From the multiplex PCR reads, TCRdb called clonotypes with MiXCR, one entry per CDR3 protein. The sample includes roughly 600,000 distinct CDR3 sequences, 13% to 15% seen only once; the top ten take 12%. Sequencing input: blood. The receptor source for this set is a woman aged 50 to 60 with Graves' ophthalmopathy. Both conserved end residues are part of each CDR3. A D gene is named only where the DNA matches it firmly. Clone size is stated in some rows and not others, as once, few, many or a class when expanded.

>NA|TRBV28|many|TRBJ2-1
CASSLPDNGNEQFF
TGTGCCAGCAGTTTACCCGACAATGGGAATGAGCAGTTCTTC
>NA|TRBV3-1|many|TRBJ1-2
CASSRNADLYGGYTF
TGTGCCAGCAGCCGGAACGCAGACCTATATGGAGGCTACACCTTC
>NA|TRBV2|many|TRBJ1-5
CASSMRGVNQPQHF
TGTGCCAGCAGTATGAGGGGCGTAAATCAGCCCCAGCATTTT
>NA|TRBV7-6|many|TRBJ2-7
CASSGGTADEQYF
TGTGCCAGCAGCGGGGGGACAGCTGACGAGCAGTACTTC
>NA|TRBV7-3|NA|TRBJ1-2
CASSEFEAIPNYGYTF
TGTGCCAGCAGCGAATTCGAGGCGATCCCTAACTATGGCTACACCTTC
>NA|TRBV27|many|TRBJ1-1
CASSSPRGRFTEAFF
TGTGCCAGCAGTTCCCCCCGGGGCAGGTTCACTGAAGCTTTCTTT
>TRBD1|TRBV9|NA|TRBJ1-2
CASSVPRTGGAYGYTF
TGTGCCAGCAGCGTACCCCGGACAGGGGGCGCCTATGGCTACACCTTC
>NA|TRBV25-1|NA|TRBJ2-7
CASSETSRTFYEQYF
TGTGCCAGCAGTGAAACTAGCCGTACCTTCTACGAGCAGTACTTC
>NA|TRBV28|many|TRBJ1-2
CASSLHTSGNIGYTF
TGTGCCAGCAGTTTGCACACATCAGGGAATATTGGCTACACCTTC
>NA|TRBV12-3/TRBV12-4|NA|TRBJ2-1
CASSPRAKGNSYNEQFF
TGTGCCAGCAGCCCTCGGGCCAAGGGGAACTCCTACAATGAGCAGTTCTTC
>NA|TRBV20-1|NA|TRBJ1-1
CSARDPSTGTRNTEAFF
TGCAGTGCTAGAGATCCGAGTACAGGGACCAGGAACACTGAAGCTTTCTTT
>TRBD1|TRBV2|many|TRBJ1-5
CASSQKTGLNQPQHF
TGTGCCAGCAGCCAGAAGACAGGGCTCAATCAGCCCCAGCATTTT
>NA|TRBV11-2|many|TRBJ2-7
CASSPVGGSSYEQYF
TGTGCCAGCAGCCCCGTGGGCGGTAGCTCCTACGAGCAGTACTTC
>TRBD1|TRBV6-1|NA|TRBJ1-3
CASRGSQGGNTIYF
TGTGCCAGCAGGGGTTCACAGGGGGGAAACACCATATATTTT
>NA|TRBV20-1|many|TRBJ2-2
CSARGTLNTGELFF
TGCAGTGCTAGGGGGACTCTGAACACCGGGGAGCTGTTTTTT
>TRBD2|TRBV7-8|NA|TRBJ2-1
CASSLGRLAGRHFNEQFF
TGTGCCAGCAGCTTAGGACGCCTAGCGGGACGACATTTCAATGAGCAGTTCTTC
>TRBD1|TRBV19|many|TRBJ2-5
CASSRGQGGLETQYF
TGTGCCAGTAGTCGTGGACAGGGAGGTTTGGAGACCCAGTACTTC
>TRBD2|TRBV7-8|many|TRBJ2-7
CASSLYGTRYEQYF
TGTGCCAGCAGCTTATATGGGACTAGATACGAGCAGTACTTC
>NA|TRBV6-2/TRBV6-3|NA|TRBJ1-5
CASKRTSGGGNQPQHF
TGTGCCAGCAAACGGACATCTGGGGGTGGCAATCAGCCCCAGCATTTT
>TRBD1|TRBV28|many|TRBJ1-1
CASSFLGTGPEAFF
TGTGCCAGCAGTTTCCTCGGGACAGGTCCCGAAGCTTTCTTT
>NA|TRBV9|NA|TRBJ1-2
CASSSGTSNYGYTF
TGTGCCAGCAGCTCGGGGACTTCTAACTATGGCTACACCTTC
>NA|TRBV2|many|TRBJ2-2
CASQYDGSPTGELFF
TGTGCCAGCCAATACGACGGTTCGCCCACCGGGGAGCTGTTTTTT